The TCR beta chain described here comes from a study of cytomegalovirus exposure and HLA in healthy donors. The PCR ran on 60 Vbeta and 13 Jbeta primers. The data were produced by immunoSEQ multiplex PCR, yet TCRdb's version contains in-frame clones alone and is incomplete. Seen here are around 94,000 clones, about 62% observed once, and the top ten hold more than 4.5%. This clone was seen more than once but under ten times. The CDR3 extends over 14 amino acids. V lost 6 bases to trimming and J lost 2 bases; unmatched junction nucleotides: 6. Germline values: CDR1 MNHNY, CDR2 SVGAGI (reference sequence).

The specimen sequenced was PBMCs. This sequence was found in a human donor in good health. The chain employs TRBV6-6 and TRBJ2-5; 7 bases agree with TRBD1. The CDR3 loop reads CASRTGTDQETQYF. CDR3 nucleotides: TGTGCCAGCAGGACAGGGACAGATCAAGAGACCCAGTACTTC.